This entry lists 32 T cell receptor beta chains sequenced from one sample in a study of cytomegalovirus exposure and HLA in healthy donors. PCR involved 60 Vbeta and 13 Jbeta primers. The repertoire was sequenced with immunoSEQ multiplex PCR; TCRdb's copy has only in-frame clones and lacks some. The clone table shows about 39,000 clones, with the ten largest holding approximately 2.9%. Sequencing was performed on PBMCs. The receptors derive from a woman under 40 in good health and CMV-seropositive.

The V and J genes are TRBV6-1 and TRBJ2-5; TRBD2 aligns across 11 bases. The CDR3 consists of 14 residues. The V and J ends lost 5 bases and 5 bases, in that order; junction bases with no gene match: 4. Germline V gives CDR1 MNHNS, CDR2 SASEGT. CDR3 DNA: TGTGCCAGCAGTCTAGCGGGGGGCCCGGAGACCCAGTACTTC. It codes for CASSLAGGPETQYF.

CDR3 bases: TGTGCCAGCAGCTTAGGGAACAGGGGTCCTAATGAAAAACTGTTTTTT. It encodes CASSLGNRGPNEKLFF. The chain recombines TRBV7-7 with TRBJ1-4; 7 positions match TRBD1. The CDR3 length is 16 residues. With V trimmed by 1 base and J by 3 bases, 5 bases remained unmatched. Germline lookup yields CDR1 SSHAT and CDR2 FNYEAQ (reference sequence).

This chain's CDR3 is CSASRQGIKDTQYF. The CDR3, as DNA: TGCAGCGCGAGCCGACAGGGGATTAAGGATACGCAGTATTTT. The rearrangement links TRBV29-1 to TRBJ2-3; TRBD1 matches at 8 bases. Germline-derived CDR1 and CDR2 are SQVTM and ANQGSEA. V was clipped by 7 bases and J by 6 bases; unmatched bases: 12. The CDR3 is 14 residues long.

The V gene is TRBV30, the J gene TRBJ1-2; a possible D gene is TRBD1 (5 bases). Germline loops: CDR1 GTSNPN, CDR2 SVGIG (reference sequence). Trimming shortened V by 2 bases and J by 4 bases, and 11 bases separated the two germline ends. This CDR3 region has 13 residues. CDR3 loop: CAWSPSGFYGYTF. The CDR3 DNA reads TGTGCCTGGAGTCCTTCAGGGTTCTATGGCTACACCTTC.

The V gene is TRBV5-1, the J gene TRBJ2-7; TRBD2 is a possible D gene (5 bases). Germline values: CDR1 SGHRS, CDR2 YFSETQ. The V gene lost 4 bases and the J gene lost 0 bases, with 14 bases spanning the gap. This CDR3 comprises 15 residues. The CDR3 nucleotides are TGCGCCAGCAGCCGAGACGGGGTCCTCTCCTACGAGCAGTACTTC. Its translation: CASSRDGVLSYEQYF.

The rearrangement links TRBV19 to TRBJ2-7, with 7 bases matching TRBD1. Trimming cost V 5 bases and J 8 bases; bases outside gene matches: 9. This CDR3 contains 13 residues. Germline CDR1 and CDR2: LNHDA and SQIVND (reference sequence). The CDR3 DNA sequence: TGTGCCAGTAGTTCCCGCCTACAGGGGAAGCAGTACTTC. It specifies CASSSRLQGKQYF.

This rearrangement joins TRBV5-1 to TRBJ1-1; D gene unclear. In germline, CDR1 is SGHRS, CDR2 YFSETQ. Trimming stripped 1 base from V and 1 base from J, with 11 bases between. This CDR3 is built from 15 residues. The CDR3 nucleotides are TGCGCCAGCAGCTTGTATGGGAGGTCGAACACTGAAGCTTTCTTT. Protein: CASSLYGRSNTEAFF.

This sequence joins TRBV30 and TRBJ1-1, with a tentative D call TRBD1 (5 bases). The CDR3 consists of 12 residues. CDR1 and CDR2 (germline): GTSNPN, SVGIG (reference sequence). CDR3 sequence (DNA): TGTGCAAGGGGCATCCCAGGGTTTGAAGCTTTCTTT. Amino acid sequence: CARGIPGFEAFF.

V is TRBV6-1 and J is TRBJ1-6; possibly TRBD1 for D (6 bases). V dropped 2 bases and J dropped 9 bases, with 17 bases sitting between them. CDR3 length: 16 amino acids. The germline CDR1 and CDR2 sequences are MNHNS and SASEGT. CDR3 sequence reads: CASSELGGRAFSPLHF. The CDR3 DNA reads as TGTGCCAGCAGTGAACTAGGGGGACGGGCCTTTTCACCCCTCCACTTT.

The chain couples TRBV5-5 to TRBJ1-2, with D perhaps TRBD1 (5 bases). The ends were cut back, 2 bases at V and 1 base at J, with 18 bases in the middle. The CDR3 is made up of 17 amino acids. Germline loops: CDR1 SGHKS, CDR2 YYEKEE (reference sequence). The CDR3 bases are TGTGCCAGCAGCTTAGGGGTCCTCCACAACTTTAACTATGGCTACACCTTC. This sequence encodes CASSLGVLHNFNYGYTF.

The chain has TRBV5-1 and TRBJ1-5, with a tentative D call TRBD1 (6 bases). The CDR3 spans 15 residues. CDR1 and CDR2 from the germline V gene are SGHRS and YFSETQ. V gave up 3 bases and J gave up 9 bases, with 19 bases separating them. The CDR3, as DNA: TGCGCCAGCAGCTACTTACAGGGCATGAACCCGCCCCAGCATTTT. Translated: CASSYLQGMNPPQHF.

The gene calls are TRBV15 and TRBJ2-5; unclear D gene. Trimming took off 3 bases at V and 1 base at J, with 9 bases between the two ends. Germline V gene lookup returns CDR1 LNHNV and CDR2 YYDKDF (reference sequence). This CDR3 comprises 14 residues. CDR3 DNA: TGTGCCACCAGCAGTCGACACCTCCAAGAGACCCAGTACTTC. Translated, it gives CATSSRHLQETQYF.

The chain uses TRBV10-1 and TRBJ1-1; 7 positions match TRBD1. The CDR3 covers 14 residues. The V segment lost 7 bases and the J segment 4 bases; nucleotides outside the gene matches: 9. Germline CDR1 reads WNHNN; CDR2 reads SYGVQD (reference sequence). DNA for the CDR3: TGCGCCAGCATAGACAGGGTCGGGAGCACTGAAGCTTTCTTT. Protein: CASIDRVGSTEAFF.

This chain's CDR3 is CASLLEGIEAFF. As DNA, the CDR3 is TGTGCCAGCCTTTTGGAGGGAATTGAAGCTTTCTTT. The chain carries TRBV2 and TRBJ1-1; D gene ambiguous. The CDR3 covers 12 residues. Germline CDR1 reads SNHLY; CDR2 reads FYNNEI. V shed 8 bases and J shed 7 bases, with 14 bases lying between them.

The J gene is TRBJ2-2, the V gene TRBV18, with a possible D match to TRBD2 (5 bases). The V end was cut by 1 base, the J end by 2 bases, with 11 bases between. Germline CDR1 is KGHSH and CDR2 is LQKENI. The CDR3 totals 16 residues. This CDR3 reads CASSPRRTGNTGELFF. Here the CDR3 DNA reads TGTGCCAGCTCACCACGAAGGACTGGTAACACCGGGGAGCTGTTTTTT.

V is TRBV12-5 and J is TRBJ1-1; tentative D call: TRBD1 (5 bases). Germline loops: CDR1 LGHNT, CDR2 FRNRAP. Deletions cut 8 bases from V and 1 base from J, with 17 bases between. This CDR3 spans 15 amino acids. The CDR3 reads CASSPSTGGNTEAFF. As DNA, the CDR3 is TGTGCTAGTTCCCCCTCCACCGGGGGGAACACTGAAGCTTTCTTT.

The CDR3 nucleotides are TGCGCCAGCAGCCGCCAGGGAGGGGGATACTCCTACGAGCAGTACTTC. Protein product: CASSRQGGGYSYEQYF. The chain joins TRBV5-1 to TRBJ2-7; possibly TRBD2 for D (7 bases). Trimming stripped 4 bases from V and 0 bases from J, with 17 bases between. The CDR3 totals 16 residues. Germline CDR1 and CDR2: SGHRS and YFSETQ.

The rearrangement uses TRBV5-5 and TRBJ1-4; maybe TRBD1 (5 bases). Trimming removed 4 bases at V and 8 bases at J, with 21 bases between. CDR3 length: 16 amino acids. The germline V gene encodes CDR1 SGHKS and CDR2 YYEKEE (reference sequence). The CDR3 here is CASSTGVLGEGEKLFF. As DNA, the CDR3 is TGTGCCAGCAGCACTGGCGTCCTAGGGGAAGGGGAAAAACTGTTTTTT. Drawing the rest from reference TRBV5-5 and TRBJ1-4, the complete variable domain is DAGVTQSPTHLIKTRGQQVTLRCSPISGHKSVSWYQQVLGQGPQFIFQYYEKEERGRGNFPDRFSARQFPNYSSELNVNALLLGDSALYLCASSTGVLGEGEKLFFGSGTQLSVL.

V usage is TRBV18 and J usage is TRBJ1-6; possible D gene TRBD1, 5 bases. Trimming left V 2 bases short and J 10 bases short, with 12 bases between. CDR1 and CDR2 (germline): KGHSH, LQKENI. This CDR3 is 14 amino acids long. The CDR3 sequence: CASSPGGSESPLHF. The CDR3 region has the DNA TGTGCCAGCTCACCAGGGGGGAGCGAATCACCCCTCCACTTT.

The V call is TRBV2, the J call TRBJ2-3; D is uncertain. This CDR3 region has 14 residues. Germline CDR1 is SNHLY and CDR2 is FYNNEI. V gave up 3 bases and J gave up 4 bases, with 11 bases separating them. This CDR3 reads CASSDIYGSDTQYF. The CDR3 DNA sequence: TGTGCCAGCAGTGATATCTATGGTTCAGATACGCAGTATTTT.

The rearrangement links TRBV18 to TRBJ2-7; TRBD2 might be the D (6 bases). From germline, CDR1 is KGHSH and CDR2 LQKENI. The CDR3 runs 14 residues. Trimming removed 3 bases from V and 3 bases from J, with 12 bases in between. In DNA form, the CDR3 reads TGTGCCAGCTCACCGGAGGGCCAATTCTACGAGCAGTACTTC. It specifies CASSPEGQFYEQYF.

V is TRBV5-1 and J is TRBJ2-5, with TRBD1 as a possible D gene (6 bases). With 8 bases removed from V and 4 bases from J, the gap between germline ends came to 15 bases. The CDR3 contains 13 residues. Germline V gene data show CDR1 as SGHRS and CDR2 as YFSETQ. For the CDR3, the DNA is TGCGCCAGTAGTACAGGGTTGGGAGAGACCCAGTACTTC. As protein: CASSTGLGETQYF.

The chain joins TRBV15 to TRBJ2-2; a possible D gene is TRBD2 (5 bases). Trimming removed 11 bases at V and 7 bases at J, with 11 bases between. The CDR3 is 11 residues long. Germline values: CDR1 LNHNV, CDR2 YYDKDF (reference sequence). For the CDR3, the DNA is TGTGCCTCCGAGGGTGTCGGGGAGCTGTTTTTT. It translates to CASEGVGELFF.

CDR3 sequence: CASSRTGAGAEAFF. CDR3 sequence (DNA): TGTGCCAGCAGCAGGACAGGGGCCGGGGCTGAAGCTTTCTTT. The chain joins TRBV11-3 to TRBJ1-1; TRBD1 agrees at 9 bases. The germline CDR1 and CDR2 sequences are SGHNT and YENEEA. CDR3 size: 14 residues. Germline trimming cut 5 bases from V and 6 bases from J; bases unmatched to any gene: 7.

This chain uses TRBV4-1 with TRBJ2-5; D might be TRBD2 (6 bases). Germline-derived CDR1 and CDR2 are MGHRA and YSYEKL. Trimming removed 0 bases at V and 5 bases at J, with 16 bases between. The CDR3 runs 16 residues. The CDR3 DNA is TGCGCCAGCAGCCAAGATTTCGGAGGGACGGGGGAGACCCAGTACTTC. Protein: CASSQDFGGTGETQYF.

V and J are TRBV19 and TRBJ1-5; no clear D gene. Trimming removed 5 bases from V and 7 bases from J, with 12 bases in between. The CDR3 spans 13 residues. Looked up from germline, CDR1 is LNHDA and CDR2 is SQIVND (reference sequence). The CDR3 region is CASSSGSWQPQHF. CDR3 nucleotides: TGTGCCAGTAGTTCGGGGTCCTGGCAGCCCCAGCATTTT.

This sequence joins TRBV18 and TRBJ1-5; 7 bases are shared with TRBD1. This CDR3 is 15 amino acids long. Germline-derived CDR1 and CDR2 are KGHSH and LQKENI. J lost 3 bases, V lost 4 bases, and 6 bases had no gene match. The CDR3: CASSLPGQHNQPQHF. The CDR3 DNA reads TGTGCCAGCTCACTGCCGGGACAGCACAATCAGCCCCAGCATTTT.

The chain links TRBV30 to TRBJ1-3, with D hard to call. CDR1 and CDR2 from the germline V gene are GTSNPN and SVGIG (reference sequence). V was shortened by 2 bases and J by 6 bases, with 5 bases between the two germline ends. The CDR3 has 11 amino acids. CDR3 in amino acids: CAWSSLNTIYF. The CDR3 nucleotides are TGTGCCTGGAGTTCATTAAACACCATATATTTT.

V gene TRBV18 combines with J gene TRBJ2-4; TRBD1 agrees at 8 bases. The J segment lost 2 bases and the V segment lost 6 bases, leaving 9 bases of the junction unmatched. The CDR3 extends over 16 amino acids. CDR1 is KGHSH and CDR2 is LQKENI in the germline V gene. The CDR3 nucleotides are TGTGCCAGCTCGCCGCAGGGGGCTCTTTCCAAAAACATTCAGTACTTC. This codes for CASSPQGALSKNIQYF.

The rearrangement joins TRBV20-1 to TRBJ2-4, with a possible D match to TRBD2 (6 bases). In germline, CDR1 is DFQATT, CDR2 SNEGSKA (reference sequence). Deletions cut 6 bases from V and 3 bases from J, with 6 bases between. There are 11 residues in the CDR3. The CDR3 DNA reads as TGCAGTGCCGGGGGCAAAAACATTCAGTACTTC. Amino acids: CSAGGKNIQYF.

The chain employs TRBV7-8 and TRBJ1-3, with 7 bases identical to TRBD1. V gave up 5 bases and J gave up 4 bases; unmatched junction bases: 5. Germline CDR1 and CDR2: SGHVS and FQNEAQ. The CDR3 loop spans 14 amino acids. The CDR3 DNA reads as TGTGCCAGCAGCCCGGGACAGCCCGGAAACACCATATATTTT. Translating it yields CASSPGQPGNTIYF.

The genes are TRBV6-6 and TRBJ1-5; 10 bases are shared with TRBD1. Per germline, CDR1 MNHNY and CDR2 SVGAGI (reference sequence). This CDR3 has 15 residues. V gave up 5 bases and J gave up 6 bases; unmatched junction bases: 7. The CDR3, as DNA: TGTGCCAGCAGTCGGTCGACAGGGGGCGGTCAGCCCCAGCATTTT. Translated, it gives CASSRSTGGGQPQHF.